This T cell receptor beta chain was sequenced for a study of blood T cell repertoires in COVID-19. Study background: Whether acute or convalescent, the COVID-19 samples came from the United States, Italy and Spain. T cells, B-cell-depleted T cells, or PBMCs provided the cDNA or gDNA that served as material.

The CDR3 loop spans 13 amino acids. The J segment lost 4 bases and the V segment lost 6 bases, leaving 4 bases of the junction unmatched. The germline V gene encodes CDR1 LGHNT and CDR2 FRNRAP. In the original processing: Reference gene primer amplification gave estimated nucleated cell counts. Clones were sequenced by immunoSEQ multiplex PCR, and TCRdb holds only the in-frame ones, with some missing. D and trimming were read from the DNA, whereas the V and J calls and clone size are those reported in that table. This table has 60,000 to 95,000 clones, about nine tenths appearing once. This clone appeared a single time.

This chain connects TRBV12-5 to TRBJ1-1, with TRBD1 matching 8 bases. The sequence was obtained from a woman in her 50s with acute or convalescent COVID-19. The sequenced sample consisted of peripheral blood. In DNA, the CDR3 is TGTGCTAGTGGCCTAGACAGGGGCACTGAAGCTTTCTTT. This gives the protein CASGLDRGTEAFF.